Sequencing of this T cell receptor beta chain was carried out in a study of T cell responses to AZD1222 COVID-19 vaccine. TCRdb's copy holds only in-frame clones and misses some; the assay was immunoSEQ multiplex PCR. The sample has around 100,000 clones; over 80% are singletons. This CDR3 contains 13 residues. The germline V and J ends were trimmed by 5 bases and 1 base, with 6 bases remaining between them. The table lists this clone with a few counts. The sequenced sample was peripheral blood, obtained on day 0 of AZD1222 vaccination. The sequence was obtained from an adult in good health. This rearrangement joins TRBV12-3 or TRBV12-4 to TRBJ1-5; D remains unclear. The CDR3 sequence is CASSTASNQPQHF. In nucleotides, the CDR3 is TGTGCCAGCAGTACGGCCAGCAATCAGCCCCAGCATTTT.